The 26 T cell receptor beta chains presented below share a single source sample, sequenced in a study of T cells expressing NK-cell markers (dated by TCRdb to the early 2020s). The library was prepared using 5' RACE. The reads were generated on an Illumina HiSeq 2000. Each entry corresponds to one CDR3 protein sequence from reads that TCRdb reprocessed, and DNA is not given. The sample's table lists a count of 150,000 to 180,000 distinct CDR3 sequences. Less than 40% of the sample belongs to the ten largest clones. Sequencing used blood T cells: a sorted CD56 or NKG2C T cell subset, CD4+ or CD8+ T cells, or bulk PBMC T cells (not recorded which). The source is a woman between 45 and 65 years old in good health. Donor details come from another sample of the same person, matched by shared clones.

The V call is TRBV10-3, the J call TRBJ2-3; the TCRdb call, TRBD2, lacks DNA for checking. The CDR3 extends over 17 amino acids. From germline, CDR1 is ENHRY and CDR2 SYGVKD. The CDR3 loop is CAISRTSGRAGTDTQYF.

This chain links TRBV4-1 with TRBJ2-1; there is no DNA to check the TCRdb D call of TRBD1. The CDR3 extends over 18 amino acids. Germline V gene data show CDR1 as MGHRA and CDR2 as YSYEKL. The CDR3 region is CASSQVGTRVRGDDEQFF.

V is TRBV27 and J is TRBJ2-3; checking the TCRdb D call of TRBD2 is not possible without DNA. The germline V gene has CDR1 MNHEY and CDR2 SMNVEV (reference sequence). CDR3 length: 15 residues. The CDR3 protein is CASRRAGAGTDTQYF.

The V and J genes are TRBV4-1 and TRBJ2-1; without DNA, the TCRdb call of TRBD2 cannot be checked. Germline V CDR1 and CDR2: MGHRA, YSYEKL. This CDR3 has 15 residues. CDR3 protein: CASSHIAGLVNEQFF.

V is TRBV10-2 and J is TRBJ1-2; with no DNA, the TCRdb D assignment of TRBD1 cannot be verified. The CDR3 consists of 18 residues. CDR1 and CDR2 from the germline V gene are WSHSY and SAAADI. CDR3 sequence: CASSDRPLGAGDRVGYTF.

V gene TRBV6-1 combines with J gene TRBJ2-1; TCRdb indicates TRBD1, and absent DNA this call remains unverified. The germline V gene encodes CDR1 MNHNS and CDR2 SASEGT. This CDR3 contains 17 residues. This CDR3 is CATAITPGQGIYNEQFF.

This chain uses TRBV27 with TRBJ2-5; TCRdb selects TRBD1, and the lack of DNA leaves this call unchecked. The CDR3 length is 13 residues. CDR1 is MNHEY and CDR2 is SMNVEV in the germline V gene (reference sequence). The CDR3 here is CASSPGRSETQYF.

The CDR3 sequence: CASSLFGAGAERFF. This chain connects TRBV5-8 to TRBJ2-1; TCRdb names TRBD1, which stays unverified in the absence of DNA. This CDR3 contains 14 residues. Germline V gene sequence: CDR1 SGHTS, CDR2 YDEGEE.

CDR3 sequence: CASSFGGTGYQETQYF. This chain connects TRBV27 to TRBJ2-5; TCRdb lists TRBD1, though no DNA is available to test this call. The germline V gene encodes CDR1 MNHEY and CDR2 SMNVEV (reference sequence). The CDR3 extends over 16 amino acids.

The chain links TRBV3-1 to TRBJ2-1; TCRdb's D gene call, TRBD1, goes unchecked for lack of DNA. Germline V gene data show CDR1 as LGHDT and CDR2 as YNNKEL (reference sequence). The CDR3 is made up of 16 amino acids. CDR3 loop: CASSHLQGFGYNEQFF.

The chain is built from TRBV14 and TRBJ1-6; TCRdb designates TRBD1, a call that cannot be tested without DNA. Germline V lookup: CDR1 SGHDN, CDR2 FVKESK. The CDR3 is 15 residues long. The chain's CDR3 is CASSQDAGQNSPLHF.

J is TRBJ2-1 and V is TRBV11-3. Germline V gives CDR1 SGHNT, CDR2 YENEEA. This CDR3 is 13 amino acids long. The CDR3 loop reads CASSLSGNNEQFF.

The chain couples TRBV7-9 to TRBJ2-1; TCRdb picks TRBD1, but there is no DNA to check that call. This CDR3 contains 16 residues. Germline V gene sequence: CDR1 SEHNR, CDR2 FQNEAQ (reference sequence). This chain's CDR3 is CASSLRLAGAPHEQFF.

This chain uses TRBV7-9 with TRBJ2-3; TCRdb returns TRBD2, unconfirmable since there is no DNA. The germline V gene encodes CDR1 SEHNR and CDR2 FQNEAQ (reference sequence). This CDR3 has 18 amino acids. CDR3 residues: CASSSNPPLAGVPDTQYF.

CDR3 sequence reads: CASSFAGGTYEQYF. J is TRBJ2-7 and V is TRBV5-5; checking the TCRdb D call of TRBD2 is not possible without DNA. The V gene's germline CDR1 is SGHKS and CDR2 YYEKEE (reference sequence). The CDR3 spans 14 residues.

The chain uses TRBV24-1 and TRBJ2-1. Germline CDR1 is KGHDR and CDR2 is SFDVKD. This CDR3 spans 14 amino acids. The CDR3 protein is CATSDLLAHNEQFF.

The chain combines TRBV2 with TRBJ2-1; TCRdb lists TRBD2, though no DNA is available to test this call. The CDR3 length is 15 residues. Germline V gene sequence: CDR1 SNHLY, CDR2 FYNNEI. This CDR3 is CASQNTAGGPNEQFF.

The J gene is TRBJ2-3, the V gene TRBV12-3 or TRBV12-4; with no DNA, the TCRdb D assignment of TRBD2 cannot be verified. The CDR3 loop spans 15 amino acids. This CDR3 is CASSLDSGRELTQYF.

This chain links TRBV3-1 with TRBJ2-1; with no DNA, the TCRdb D assignment of TRBD1 cannot be verified. The CDR3 consists of 15 residues. In germline, CDR1 is LGHDT, CDR2 YNNKEL (reference sequence). CDR3 protein: CASSQDWGRGHEQFF.

V usage is TRBV24-1 and J usage is TRBJ1-5. The germline CDR1 and CDR2 sequences are KGHDR and SFDVKD. This CDR3 spans 13 amino acids. The CDR3 region is CATSEPTGGDQHF.

The chain has TRBV29-1 and TRBJ1-2. CDR1 is SQVTM, CDR2 ANQGSEA, per germline. The CDR3 extends over 11 amino acids. CDR3 in amino acids: CSVPTLGGYTF.

The V and J genes are TRBV4-1 and TRBJ2-2. The CDR3 sequence is 15 residues long. From germline, CDR1 is MGHRA and CDR2 YSYEKL. The CDR3 spells CASSPGGLYTGELFF.

This sequence joins TRBV30 and TRBJ2-7; TCRdb designates TRBD1, a call that cannot be tested without DNA. The V gene's germline CDR1 is GTSNPN and CDR2 SVGIG (reference sequence). This CDR3 is 14 amino acids long. The CDR3 is CAWSLGQGVHEQYF.

The CDR3 here is CSVDDNSYGYTF. The chain is built from TRBV29-1 and TRBJ1-2. The length of the CDR3 is 12 residues. Germline assignment: CDR1 SQVTM and CDR2 ANQGSEA. The full variable domain, its missing parts supplied by reference TRBV29-1 and TRBJ1-2, is SAVISQKPSRDICQRGTSLTIQCQVDSQVTMMFWYRQQPGQSLTLIATANQGSEATYESGFVIDKFPISRPNLTFSTLTVSNMSPEDSSIYLCSVDDNSYGYTFGSGTRLTVV.

The J gene is TRBJ2-7, the V gene TRBV7-9; TCRdb designates TRBD2, a call that cannot be tested without DNA. The CDR3 spans 15 residues. Per the germline V gene, CDR1 is SEHNR and CDR2 is FQNEAQ (reference sequence). CDR3 residues: CASSPRTSGRAEQYF.

This chain uses TRBV6-5 with TRBJ2-7; as DNA is missing, the TRBD2 call by TCRdb cannot be tested. The CDR3 runs to 12 residues. Germline V gene data show CDR1 as MNHEY and CDR2 as SVGAGI. CDR3 sequence reads: CASGGNTYEQYF.